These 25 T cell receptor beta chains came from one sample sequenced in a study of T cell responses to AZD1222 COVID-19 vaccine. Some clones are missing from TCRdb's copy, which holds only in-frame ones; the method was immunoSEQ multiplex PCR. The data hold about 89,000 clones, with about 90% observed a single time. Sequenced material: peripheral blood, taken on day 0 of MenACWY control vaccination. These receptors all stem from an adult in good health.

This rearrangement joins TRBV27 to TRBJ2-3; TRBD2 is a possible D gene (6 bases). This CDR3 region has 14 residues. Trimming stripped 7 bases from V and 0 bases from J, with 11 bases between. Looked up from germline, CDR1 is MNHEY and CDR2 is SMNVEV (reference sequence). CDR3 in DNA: TGTGCCAGCACCTCGGGACTTAGCACAGATACGCAGTATTTT. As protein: CASTSGLSTDTQYF.

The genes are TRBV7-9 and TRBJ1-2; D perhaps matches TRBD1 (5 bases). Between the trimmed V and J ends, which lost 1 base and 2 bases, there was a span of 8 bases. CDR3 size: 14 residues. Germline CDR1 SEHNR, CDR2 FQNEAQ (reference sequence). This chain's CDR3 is CASSLGRANYGYTF. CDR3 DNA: TGTGCCAGCAGCTTAGGCAGGGCGAACTATGGCTACACCTTC.

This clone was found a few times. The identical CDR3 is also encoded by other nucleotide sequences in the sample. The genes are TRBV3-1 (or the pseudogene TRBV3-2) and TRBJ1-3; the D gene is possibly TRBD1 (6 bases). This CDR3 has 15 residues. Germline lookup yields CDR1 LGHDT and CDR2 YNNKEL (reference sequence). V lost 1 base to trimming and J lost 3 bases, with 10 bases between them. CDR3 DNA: TGTGCCAGCAGCCAAGGAGGGGGAGTTGGAAACACCATATATTTT. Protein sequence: CASSQGGGVGNTIYF.

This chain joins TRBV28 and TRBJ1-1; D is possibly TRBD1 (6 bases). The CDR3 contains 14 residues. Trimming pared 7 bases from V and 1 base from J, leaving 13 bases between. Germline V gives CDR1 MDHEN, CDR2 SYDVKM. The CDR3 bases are TGTGCCAGCAAAACGGACAGAGAGAACACTGAAGCTTTCTTT. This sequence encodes CASKTDRENTEAFF.

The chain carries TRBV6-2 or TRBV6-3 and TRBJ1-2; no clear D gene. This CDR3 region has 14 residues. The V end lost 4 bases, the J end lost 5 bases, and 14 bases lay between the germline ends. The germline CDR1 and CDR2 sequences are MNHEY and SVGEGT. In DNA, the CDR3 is TGTGCCAGCAGTTCCCTGACCGGAGGATATGGCTACACCTTC. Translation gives CASSSLTGGYGYTF.

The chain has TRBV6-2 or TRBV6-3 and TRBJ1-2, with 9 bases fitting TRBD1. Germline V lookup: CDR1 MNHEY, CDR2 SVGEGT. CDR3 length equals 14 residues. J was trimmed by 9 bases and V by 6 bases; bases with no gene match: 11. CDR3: CASSPDRGGMSYTF. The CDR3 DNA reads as TGTGCCAGCAGCCCCGACAGGGGGGGAATGAGCTACACCTTC.

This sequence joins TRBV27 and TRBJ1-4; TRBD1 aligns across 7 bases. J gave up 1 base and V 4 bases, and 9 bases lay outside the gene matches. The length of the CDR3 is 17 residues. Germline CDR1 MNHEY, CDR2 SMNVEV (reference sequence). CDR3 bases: TGTGCCAGCAGTTCAGGGGGTTCTACTCGAACTAATGAAAAACTGTTTTTT. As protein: CASSSGGSTRTNEKLFF.

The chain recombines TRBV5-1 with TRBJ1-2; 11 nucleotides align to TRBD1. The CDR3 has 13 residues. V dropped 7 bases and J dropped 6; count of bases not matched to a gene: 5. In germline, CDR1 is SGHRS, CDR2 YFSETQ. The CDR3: CASGPGQGDGYTF. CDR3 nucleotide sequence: TGCGCCAGCGGTCCGGGACAGGGGGATGGCTACACCTTC.

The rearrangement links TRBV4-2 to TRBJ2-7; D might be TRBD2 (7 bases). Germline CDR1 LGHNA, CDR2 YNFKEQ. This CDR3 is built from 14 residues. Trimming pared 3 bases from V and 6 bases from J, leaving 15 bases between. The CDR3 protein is CASSHATRGAEQYF. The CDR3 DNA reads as TGTGCCAGCAGCCACGCAACACGGGGGGCCGAGCAGTACTTC.

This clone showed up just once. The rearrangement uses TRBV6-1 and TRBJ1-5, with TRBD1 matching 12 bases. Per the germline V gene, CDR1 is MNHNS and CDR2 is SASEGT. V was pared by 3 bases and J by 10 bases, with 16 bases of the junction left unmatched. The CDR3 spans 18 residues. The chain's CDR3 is CASSEKGQGARGIKPQHF. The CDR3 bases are TGTGCCAGCAGTGAGAAGGGACAGGGGGCGAGGGGGATCAAACCCCAGCATTTT.

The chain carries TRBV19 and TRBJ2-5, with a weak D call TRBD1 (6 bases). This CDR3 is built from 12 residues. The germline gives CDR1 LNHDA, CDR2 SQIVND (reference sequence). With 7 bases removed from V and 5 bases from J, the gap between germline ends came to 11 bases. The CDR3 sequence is CASTDRKETQYF. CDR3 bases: TGTGCCAGTACGGACAGAAAGGAGACCCAGTACTTC.

CDR3 region: CASSSGGRADTQYF. CDR3 bases: TGTGCCAGCTCTTCGGGGGGTAGGGCAGATACGCAGTATTTT. The rearrangement uses TRBV11-2 and TRBJ2-3; 7 bases fit TRBD2. CDR3 length: 14 residues. V dropped 8 bases and J dropped 4; count of bases not matched to a gene: 9. Per the germline V gene, CDR1 is SGHAT and CDR2 is FQNNGV.

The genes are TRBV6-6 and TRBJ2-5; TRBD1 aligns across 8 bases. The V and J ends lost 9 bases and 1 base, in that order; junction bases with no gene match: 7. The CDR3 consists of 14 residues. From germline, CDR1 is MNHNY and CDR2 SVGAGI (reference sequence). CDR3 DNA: TGTGCCAGACAGGGGGTGACACTCCAAGAGACCCAGTACTTC. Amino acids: CARQGVTLQETQYF.

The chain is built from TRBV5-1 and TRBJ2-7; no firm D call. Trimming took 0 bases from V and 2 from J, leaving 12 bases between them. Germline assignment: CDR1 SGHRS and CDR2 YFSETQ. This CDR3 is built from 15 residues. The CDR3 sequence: CASSLGHLLTYEQYF. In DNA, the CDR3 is TGCGCCAGCAGCTTGGGGCACTTACTAACCTACGAGCAGTACTTC.

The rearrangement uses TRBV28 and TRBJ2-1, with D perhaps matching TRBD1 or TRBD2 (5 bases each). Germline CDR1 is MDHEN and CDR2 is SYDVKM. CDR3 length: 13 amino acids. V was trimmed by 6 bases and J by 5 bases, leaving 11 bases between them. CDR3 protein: CASRGTLDNEQFF. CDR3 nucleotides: TGTGCCAGCAGAGGGACGTTGGACAATGAGCAGTTCTTC.

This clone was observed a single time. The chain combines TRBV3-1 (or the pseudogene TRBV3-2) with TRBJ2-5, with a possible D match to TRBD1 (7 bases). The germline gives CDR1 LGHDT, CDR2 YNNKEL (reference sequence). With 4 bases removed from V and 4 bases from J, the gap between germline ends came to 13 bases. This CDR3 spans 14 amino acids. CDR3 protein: CASSPGTAGETQYF. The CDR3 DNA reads TGTGCCAGCAGCCCAGGGACAGCGGGAGAGACCCAGTACTTC.

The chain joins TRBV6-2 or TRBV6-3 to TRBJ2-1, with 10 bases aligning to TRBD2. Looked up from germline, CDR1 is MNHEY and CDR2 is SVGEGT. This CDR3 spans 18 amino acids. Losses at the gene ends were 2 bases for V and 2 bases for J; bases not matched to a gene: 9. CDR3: CASSYAPSGGRPYNEQFF. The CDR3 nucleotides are TGTGCCAGCAGTTACGCTCCTAGCGGGGGTAGACCCTACAATGAGCAGTTCTTC.

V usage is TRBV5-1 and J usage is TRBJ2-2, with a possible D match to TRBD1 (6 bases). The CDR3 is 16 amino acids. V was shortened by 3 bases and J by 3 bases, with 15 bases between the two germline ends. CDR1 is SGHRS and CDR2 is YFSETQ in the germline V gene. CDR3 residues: CASSSRAPGDTGELFF. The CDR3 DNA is TGCGCCAGCAGCTCCCGGGCCCCAGGGGACACCGGGGAGCTGTTTTTT.

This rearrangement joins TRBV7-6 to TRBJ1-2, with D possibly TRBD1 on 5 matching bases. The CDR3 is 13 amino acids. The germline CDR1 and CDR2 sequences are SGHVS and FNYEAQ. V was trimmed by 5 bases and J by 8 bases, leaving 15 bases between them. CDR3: CASSPVGAGGYTF. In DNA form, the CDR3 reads TGTGCCAGCAGCCCGGTAGGGGCGGGGGGCTACACCTTC.

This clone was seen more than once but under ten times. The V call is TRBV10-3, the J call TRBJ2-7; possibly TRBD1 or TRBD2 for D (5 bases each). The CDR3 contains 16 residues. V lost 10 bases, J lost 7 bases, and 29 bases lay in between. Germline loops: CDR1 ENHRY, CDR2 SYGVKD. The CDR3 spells CATSGVGDPGSGEQYF. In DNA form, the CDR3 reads TGTGCCACCTCCGGGGTGGGGGACCCCGGATCGGGGGAGCAGTACTTC.

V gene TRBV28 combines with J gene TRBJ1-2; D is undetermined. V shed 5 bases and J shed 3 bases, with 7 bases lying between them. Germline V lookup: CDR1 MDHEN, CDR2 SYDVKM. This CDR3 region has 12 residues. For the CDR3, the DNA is TGTGCCAGCAGTATTGAGGACTATGGCTACACCTTC. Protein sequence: CASSIEDYGYTF.

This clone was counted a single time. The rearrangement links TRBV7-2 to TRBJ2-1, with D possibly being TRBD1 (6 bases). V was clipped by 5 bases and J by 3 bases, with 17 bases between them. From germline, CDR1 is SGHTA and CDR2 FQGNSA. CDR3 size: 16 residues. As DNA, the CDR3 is TGTGCCAGCAGCATAGACACAGGGCCCGTCTACAATGAGCAGTTCTTC. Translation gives CASSIDTGPVYNEQFF. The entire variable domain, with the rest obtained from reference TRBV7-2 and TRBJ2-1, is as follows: GAGVSQSPSNKVTEKGKDVELRCDPISGHTALYWYRQSLGQGLEFLIYFQGNSAPDKSGLPSDRFSAERTGGSVSTLTIQRTQQEDSAVYLCASSIDTGPVYNEQFFGPGTRLTVL.

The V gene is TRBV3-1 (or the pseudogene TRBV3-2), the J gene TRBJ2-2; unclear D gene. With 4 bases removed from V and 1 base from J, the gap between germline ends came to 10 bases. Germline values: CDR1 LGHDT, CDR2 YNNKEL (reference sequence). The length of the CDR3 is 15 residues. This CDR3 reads CASSRELQNTGELFF. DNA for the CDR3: TGTGCCAGCAGCCGGGAACTCCAGAACACCGGGGAGCTGTTTTTT.

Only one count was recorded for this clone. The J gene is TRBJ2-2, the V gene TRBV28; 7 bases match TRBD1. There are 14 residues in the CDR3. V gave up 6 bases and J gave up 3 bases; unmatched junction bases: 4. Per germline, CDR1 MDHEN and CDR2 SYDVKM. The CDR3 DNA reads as TGTGCCAGCAGGTTCGGACAGGACACCGGGGAGCTGTTTTTT. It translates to CASRFGQDTGELFF. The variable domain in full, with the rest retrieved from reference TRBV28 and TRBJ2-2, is DVKVTQSSRYLVKRTGEKVFLECVQDMDHENMFWYRQDPGLGLRLIYFSYDVKMKEKGDIPEGYSVSREKKERFSLILESASTNQTSMYLCASRFGQDTGELFFGEGSRLTVL.

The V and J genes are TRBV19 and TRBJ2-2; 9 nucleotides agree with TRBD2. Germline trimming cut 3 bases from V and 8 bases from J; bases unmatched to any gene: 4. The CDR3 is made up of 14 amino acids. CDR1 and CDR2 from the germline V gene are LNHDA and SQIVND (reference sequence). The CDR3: CASSILAGRGELFF. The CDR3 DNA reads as TGTGCCAGTAGTATCCTAGCGGGACGAGGGGAGCTGTTTTTT.